This T cell receptor (beta chain) is from a study of blood T cell repertoires in COVID-19. Study summary: Whether acute or convalescent, the COVID-19 samples came from the United States, Italy and Spain.

Seattle researchers signed up patients amid active infection and tracked them longitudinally. The protocol was immunoSEQ multiplex PCR, while the TCRdb copy is restricted to in-frame clones and leaves out a portion. Among about 56,000 clones listed, roughly 87% were seen once. The TCR sequence derives from a woman in her fifties or sixties with COVID-19, enrolled during active disease. Sample: peripheral blood.

CDR3 amino acids: CASSQDVGGRAYEQYF. The CDR3 bases are TGCGCCAGCAGCCAAGATGTTGGCGGGAGGGCCTACGAGCAGTACTTC. This sequence joins TRBV4-3 and TRBJ2-7; the match to TRBD2 covers 9 bases. Per germline, CDR1 LGHNA and CDR2 YSLEER. The V segment lost 0 bases and the J segment 2 bases; nucleotides outside the gene matches: 5. The CDR3 contains 16 residues.